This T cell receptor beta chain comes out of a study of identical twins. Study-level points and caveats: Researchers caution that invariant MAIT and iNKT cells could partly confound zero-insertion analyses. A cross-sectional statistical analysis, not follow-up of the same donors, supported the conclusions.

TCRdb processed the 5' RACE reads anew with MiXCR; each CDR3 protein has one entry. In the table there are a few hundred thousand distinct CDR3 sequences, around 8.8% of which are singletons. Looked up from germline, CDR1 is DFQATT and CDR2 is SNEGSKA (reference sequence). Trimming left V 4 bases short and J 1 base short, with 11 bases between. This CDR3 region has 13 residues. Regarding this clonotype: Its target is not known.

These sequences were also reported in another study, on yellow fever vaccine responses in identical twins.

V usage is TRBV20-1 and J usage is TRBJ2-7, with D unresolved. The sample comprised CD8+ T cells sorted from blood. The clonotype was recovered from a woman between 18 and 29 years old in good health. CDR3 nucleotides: TGCAGTGCTAACCTTCGCTCATCCTACGAGCAGTACTTC. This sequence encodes CSANLRSSYEQYF.